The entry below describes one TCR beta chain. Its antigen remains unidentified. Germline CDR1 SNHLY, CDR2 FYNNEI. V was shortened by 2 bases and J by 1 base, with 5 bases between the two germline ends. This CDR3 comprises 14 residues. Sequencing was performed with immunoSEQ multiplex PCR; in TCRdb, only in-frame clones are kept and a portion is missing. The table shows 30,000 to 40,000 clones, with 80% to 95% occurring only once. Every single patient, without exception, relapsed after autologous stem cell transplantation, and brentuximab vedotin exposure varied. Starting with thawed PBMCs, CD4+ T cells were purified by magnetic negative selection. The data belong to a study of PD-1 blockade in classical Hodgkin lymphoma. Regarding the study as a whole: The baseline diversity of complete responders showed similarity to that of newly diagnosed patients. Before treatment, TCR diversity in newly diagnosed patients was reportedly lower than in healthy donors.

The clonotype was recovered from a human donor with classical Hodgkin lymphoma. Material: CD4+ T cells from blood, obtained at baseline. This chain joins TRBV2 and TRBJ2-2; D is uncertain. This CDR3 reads CASSEMLNTGELFF. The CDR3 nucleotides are TGTGCCAGCAGTGAAATGTTGAACACCGGGGAGCTGTTTTTT.